This T cell receptor beta chain is drawn from a study of T cell clonotyping in hematopoietic cell transplantation. Study-level information: Cytoreduction preceded collection of pretransplant recipient samples.

For this clone: Its specificity is unknown. A read error may produce the germline difference seen at one junction end.

Sequencing used immunoSEQ multiplex PCR; TCRdb keeps in-frame clones, though not all of them. The data show around 26,000 clones, roughly 85% seen once. Time point defined: recipient sample about 28 days before transplant, after cytoreduction. Blood collection times were about day -28 and days 30, 100, 180 posttransplant. Findings and limits, study-wide: Pathologically expanded recipient clonotypes increased progressively from day 30 to day 180 as diversity fell. Few recipient clonotypes overlapped donors; over 95% were de novo at given depth.

The CDR3 is 15 residues long. In germline, CDR1 is MNHNS, CDR2 SASEGT. This sequence joins TRBV6-1 and TRBJ1-1; D possibly corresponds to TRBD1 (5 bases). The receptor was isolated from a middle-aged man with acute myeloid leukemia. Some clones in this sample may be carry-over from other donors' samples. The starting material was peripheral blood mononuclear cells, obtained before stem cell transplant. The CDR3: CAGSESSGRGTEAFF. Here the CDR3 DNA reads TGTGCCGGCAGTGAATCGTCAGGGCGCGGCACCGAAGCTTTCTTT.